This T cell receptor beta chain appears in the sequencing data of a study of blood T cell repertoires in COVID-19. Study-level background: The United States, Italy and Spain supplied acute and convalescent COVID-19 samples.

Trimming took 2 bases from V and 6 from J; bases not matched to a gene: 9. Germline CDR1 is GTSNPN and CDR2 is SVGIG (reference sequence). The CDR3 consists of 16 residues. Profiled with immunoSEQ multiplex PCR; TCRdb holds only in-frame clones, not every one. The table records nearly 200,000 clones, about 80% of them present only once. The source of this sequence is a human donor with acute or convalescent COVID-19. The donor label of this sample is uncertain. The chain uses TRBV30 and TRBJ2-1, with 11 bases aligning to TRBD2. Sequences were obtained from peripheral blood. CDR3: CAWSSWTGTSGNEQFF. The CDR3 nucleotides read TGTGCCTGGAGTTCGTGGACCGGGACTAGCGGCAATGAGCAGTTCTTC.